The TCR beta chain under discussion was sequenced for a study of blood T cell repertoires in COVID-19. Overall study: Acute-phase and convalescent COVID-19 samples originated in the United States, Italy and Spain.

Generated by immunoSEQ multiplex PCR, the TCRdb table keeps only in-frame clones and is missing some. Here the sample spans 200,000 to 250,000 clones, 82% being singletons. Those enrolled in Seattle joined during active infection and were followed longitudinally afterward. This clonotype originated in a woman aged 80 or over with COVID-19, enrolled during active disease. The sequencing sample was made of peripheral blood.

The DNA of the CDR3 is TGTGCCAGTAGTATAGAGGCTAGCGGGAGGGCCAGGTACAATGAGCAGTTCTTC. Residues: CASSIEASGRARYNEQFF. The chain couples TRBV19 to TRBJ2-1; 12 nucleotides agree with TRBD2. CDR3 length equals 18 residues. Germline-derived CDR1 and CDR2 are LNHDA and SQIVND (reference sequence). Trimming at V came to 0 bases and at J to 4 bases, leaving 7 bases not matched to a gene.